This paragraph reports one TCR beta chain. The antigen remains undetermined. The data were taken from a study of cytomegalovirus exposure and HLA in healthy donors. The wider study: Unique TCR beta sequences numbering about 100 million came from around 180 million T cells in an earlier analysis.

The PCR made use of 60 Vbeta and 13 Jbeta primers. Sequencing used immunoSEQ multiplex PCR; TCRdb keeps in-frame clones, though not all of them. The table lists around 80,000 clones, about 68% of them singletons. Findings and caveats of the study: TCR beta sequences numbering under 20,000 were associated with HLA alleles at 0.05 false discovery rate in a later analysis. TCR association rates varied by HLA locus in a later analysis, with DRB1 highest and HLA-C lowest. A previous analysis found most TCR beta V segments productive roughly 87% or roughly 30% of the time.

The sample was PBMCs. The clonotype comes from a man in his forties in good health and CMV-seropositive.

CDR3 residues: CAISLRDRDYNEQFF. As DNA, the CDR3 is TGTGCCATCAGCCTCCGGGACAGGGACTACAATGAGCAGTTCTTC. The chain links TRBV10-3 to TRBJ2-1; TRBD1 agrees at 9 bases. The J segment lost 3 bases and the V segment lost 6 bases, leaving 6 bases of the junction unmatched. The CDR3 extends over 15 amino acids. Germline V CDR1 and CDR2: ENHRY, SYGVKD.